This record looks at one TCR beta chain sequence and its context. Its antigen is not identified. The sample belongs to a study of cytomegalovirus exposure and HLA in healthy donors. The CDR3 contains 15 residues. CDR1 is LNHNV, CDR2 YYDKDF, per germline (reference sequence). J lost 7 bases, V lost 3 bases, and 11 bases had no gene match. Study results and caveats: The listing of 150 to 200 TCR beta chains classed them as cytomegalovirus-associated.

The PCR ran on 60 Vbeta and 13 Jbeta primers. Only in-frame clones appear in the TCRdb table, and some are missing; sequencing was by immunoSEQ multiplex PCR. Found here are about 170,000 clones; the top ten clones hold about 0.8%. This TCR derives from a woman aged 18 to 35 in good health and CMV-seropositive. The sequenced material came from PBMCs. The V gene is TRBV15, the J gene TRBJ1-2; TRBD1 matches 7 bases. This CDR3 reads CATSSTGVRVRGYTF. As DNA, the CDR3 is TGTGCCACCAGCAGTACAGGGGTTAGGGTTCGTGGCTACACCTTC.